These T cell receptor beta chains were read from a single sample in a study of cytomegalovirus exposure and HLA in healthy donors. Measured with immunoSEQ multiplex PCR; TCRdb has only the in-frame clones, and not every one. The data show approximately 76,000 clones, under 85% seen once. Sequences were obtained from PBMCs. The receptor set was obtained from a woman between 40 and 50 years old in good health and CMV-seropositive. Both conserved end residues are part of each CDR3. Fields, in order: clone size, V gene, J gene, D gene, CDR3 protein, CDR3 DNA. The D gene is left open where the match is weak. The size entry is marked missing in some rows and otherwise reads once, few, many or a size class.

once	TRBV5-1	TRBJ1-2	.	CASNKTPRETNYGYTF	TGCGCCAGCAATAAAACCCCCAGGGAAACTAACTATGGCTACACCTTC
once	TRBV7-6	TRBJ1-3	TRBD1	CASSTRQGLGSGNTIYF	TGTGCCAGCAGCACACGACAGGGGCTGGGATCTGGAAACACCATATATTTT
.	TRBV7-9	TRBJ1-2	.	CASSRPGEDYGYTF	TGTGCCAGCAGCCGTCCTGGGGAGGACTATGGCTACACCTTC
.	TRBV2	TRBJ2-5	TRBD2	CASILGGAWETQYF	TGTGCCAGCATCCTCGGGGGGGCCTGGGAGACCCAGTACTTC
.	TRBV30	TRBJ1-4	.	CAWSPLTGINEKLFF	TGTGCCTGGAGTCCCCTGACAGGAATTAATGAAAAACTGTTTTTT
.	TRBV5-6	TRBJ2-6	.	CASSSTGRSGANVLTF	TGTGCCAGCAGCTCGACAGGGAGGTCTGGGGCCAACGTCCTGACTTTC
few	TRBV9	TRBJ2-7	.	CASSTRGTEYEQYF	TGTGCCAGCAGCACCCGGGGGACAGAGTACGAGCAGTACTTC
.	TRBV5-1	TRBJ2-3	.	CASSEKDTQYF	TGCGCCAGCAGTGAGAAAGATACGCAGTATTTT
.	TRBV27	TRBJ1-5	TRBD1	CASSPLGTVPNQPQHF	TGTGCCAGCAGTCCGTTAGGGACAGTCCCCAATCAGCCCCAGCATTTT
once	TRBV7-3	TRBJ1-1	.	CASSLSGNTEAFF	TGTGCCAGCAGCTTATCAGGGAACACTGAAGCTTTCTTT
.	TRBV4-1	TRBJ1-2	TRBD1	CASSRGTGTNYGYTF	TGCGCCAGCAGCCGAGGGACAGGAACTAACTATGGCTACACCTTC
.	TRBV27	TRBJ2-2	TRBD2	CASSQSSGGAGELFF	TGTGCCAGCAGTCAGAGTAGCGGGGGGGCCGGGGAGCTGTTTTTT
few	TRBV27	TRBJ1-2	.	CASSFANLYGYTF	TGTGCCAGCAGTTTCGCTAACTTATATGGCTACACCTTC
.	TRBV25-1	TRBJ2-3	TRBD2	CASSEWEGGRSDTQYF	TGTGCCAGCAGTGAATGGGAGGGAGGGCGGTCAGATACGCAGTATTTT
.	TRBV4-3	TRBJ2-1	TRBD2	CASSQDPKTSLPFF	TGCGCCAGCAGCCAAGATCCTAAGACTAGCCTCCCGTTCTTC
few	TRBV19	TRBJ2-7	.	CASSPLVVPYEQYF	TGTGCCAGTAGCCCCCTAGTAGTTCCCTACGAGCAGTACTTC